The present entry profiles one T cell receptor beta chain with its context. Germline V lookup: CDR1 SEHNR, CDR2 FQNEAQ (reference sequence). V shed 5 bases and J shed 3 bases, with 8 bases lying between them. The CDR3 spans 13 residues. Per the original data handling: Reference gene primer amplification gave nucleated cell count estimates. TCRdb keeps only in-frame clones here, not all; method: immunoSEQ multiplex PCR. V and J calls and clone size are given by that table; D and trimming were obtained from the DNA. There are fewer than 110,000 clones in the sample; about 85% occur only once, and approximately 3% lies in the top ten. This specimen belongs to a study of blood T cell repertoires in COVID-19. Across the whole study: Acute and convalescent COVID-19 specimens originated in the United States, Italy and Spain. Sources were T cells, B-cell-depleted T cells, or PBMCs; the material itself was cDNA or gDNA.

The chain joins TRBV7-9 to TRBJ2-1; D may be TRBD1 (6 bases). This clonotype was obtained from a man aged 45-60 years in a cohort sampled during active COVID-19. Sequenced material: peripheral blood. As DNA, the CDR3 is TGTGCCAGCAGCCCGGACAGCTACAATGAGCAGTTCTTC. Translated, it gives CASSPDSYNEQFF.